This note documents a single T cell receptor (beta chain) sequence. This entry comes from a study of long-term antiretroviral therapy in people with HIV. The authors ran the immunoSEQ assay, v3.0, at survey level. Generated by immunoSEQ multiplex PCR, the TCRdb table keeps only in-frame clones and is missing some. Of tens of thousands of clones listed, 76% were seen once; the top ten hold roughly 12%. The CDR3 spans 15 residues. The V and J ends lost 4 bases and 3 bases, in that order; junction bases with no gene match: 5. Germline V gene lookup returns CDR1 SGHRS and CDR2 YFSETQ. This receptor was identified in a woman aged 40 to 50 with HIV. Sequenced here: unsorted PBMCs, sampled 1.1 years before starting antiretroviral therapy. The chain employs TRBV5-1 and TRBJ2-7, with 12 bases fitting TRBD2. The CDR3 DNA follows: TGCGCCAGCAGCCTCACTAGCGGGGGGCACTACGAGCAGTACTTC. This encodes CASSLTSGGHYEQYF.